This TCR beta chain is drawn from a study of OX40 agonist ivuxolimab in advanced cancers. V was cut by 3 bases and J by 7 bases, with 12 bases left in between. From germline, CDR1 is SEHNR and CDR2 FQNEAQ (reference sequence). CDR3 size: 14 residues. The repertoire was sequenced with immunoSEQ multiplex PCR; TCRdb's copy has only in-frame clones and lacks some. Here the sample spans 70,000 to 100,000 clones, over 80% being singletons. This chain connects TRBV7-9 to TRBJ1-4; perhaps TRBD1 as D (6 bases). The TCR comes from an adult with an advanced solid tumor such as melanoma, head and neck, liver or kidney cancer. The sample consisted of CD4+ or CD8+ T cells sorted from blood, taken in a trial of the OX40 agonist ivuxolimab. The chain's CDR3 is CASSFPGEGEKLFF. The CDR3 DNA reads TGTGCCAGCAGCTTCCCAGGGGAAGGTGAAAAACTGTTTTTT.